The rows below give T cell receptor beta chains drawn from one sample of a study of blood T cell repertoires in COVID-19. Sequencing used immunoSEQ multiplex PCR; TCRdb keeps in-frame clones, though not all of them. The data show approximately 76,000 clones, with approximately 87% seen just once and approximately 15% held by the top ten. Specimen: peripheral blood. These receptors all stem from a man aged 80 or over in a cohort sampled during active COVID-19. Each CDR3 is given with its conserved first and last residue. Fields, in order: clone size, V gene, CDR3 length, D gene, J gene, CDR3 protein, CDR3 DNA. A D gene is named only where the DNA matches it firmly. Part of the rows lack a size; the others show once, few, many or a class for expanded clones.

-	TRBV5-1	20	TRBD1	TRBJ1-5	CASSLDGSGPGGRGNQPQHF	TGCGCCAGCAGCTTGGACGGAAGCGGCCCAGGGGGCCGGGGCAATCAGCCCCAGCATTTT
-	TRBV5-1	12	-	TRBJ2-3	CASSPAVDTQYF	TGCGCCAGCAGCCCTGCGGTTGATACGCAGTATTTT
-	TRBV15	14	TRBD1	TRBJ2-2	CATSRGTGPGELFF	TGTGCCACCAGCAGAGGGACAGGGCCCGGGGAGCTGTTTTTT
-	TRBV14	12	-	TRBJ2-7	CASSQVRAKQYF	TGTGCCAGCAGCCAAGTCAGGGCTAAGCAGTACTTC
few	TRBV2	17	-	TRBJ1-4	CASIGNLGGATNEKLFF	TGTGCCAGCATCGGGAACCTTGGAGGTGCAACTAATGAAAAACTGTTTTTT
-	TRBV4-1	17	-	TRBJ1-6	CASSQDQGSSYNSPLHF	TGCGCCAGCAGCCAAGATCAGGGGAGCTCCTATAATTCACCCCTCCACTTT
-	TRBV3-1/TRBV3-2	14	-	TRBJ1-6	CASSQGGWNSPLHF	TGTGCCAGCAGCCAAGGAGGGTGGAATTCACCCCTCCACTTT
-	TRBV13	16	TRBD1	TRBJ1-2	CASSPLGGGTGHGYTF	TGTGCCAGCAGCCCACTCGGCGGTGGGACAGGTCATGGCTACACCTTC
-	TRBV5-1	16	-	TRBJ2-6	CASSLDGGSGANVLTF	TGCGCCAGCAGCTTGGACGGGGGCTCTGGGGCCAACGTCCTGACTTTC
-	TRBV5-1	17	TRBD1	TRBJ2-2	CASSGEKGQENTGELFF	TGCGCCAGCAGCGGAGAAAAAGGACAGGAGAACACCGGGGAGCTGTTTTTT
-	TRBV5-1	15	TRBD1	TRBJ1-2	CASSLDPGGGNGYTF	TGCGCCAGCAGCTTGGACCCAGGGGGCGGTAATGGCTACACCTTC
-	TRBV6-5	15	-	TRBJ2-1	CASGKFREGRSEQFF	TGTGCCAGCGGGAAGTTCCGGGAAGGTAGAAGTGAGCAGTTCTTC
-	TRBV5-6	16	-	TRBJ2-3	CASSWGQGRSTDTQYF	TGTGCCAGCAGCTGGGGGCAGGGGCGAAGCACAGATACGCAGTATTTT
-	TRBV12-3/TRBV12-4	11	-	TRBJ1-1	CASSWGREAFF	TGTGCCAGCAGTTGGGGCAGGGAAGCTTTCTTT
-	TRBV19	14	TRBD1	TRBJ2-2	CASRKDRVAGELFF	TGTGCCAGTAGAAAAGACAGGGTCGCCGGGGAGCTGTTTTTT